Presented here are 29 T cell receptor beta chains from one specimen sequenced in a study of post-analysis software for immune sequencing data. Study observations and caveats: Patients had higher frequencies than controls of roughly 5 TRBV segments, including TRBV5-6, TRBV5-1 and TRBV20-1.

Their antigens remain unidentified. The TCR beta cDNA libraries contained unique molecular identifiers. One entry per CDR3 protein, called by TCRdb with MiXCR from the PCR reads. The sample has some 700,000 distinct CDR3 sequences, 55% to 70% seen once; the top ten hold approximately 11%. Sequencing used blood. The source of these receptors is a girl under 10 years old with multiple sclerosis.

The genes are TRBV7-3 and TRBJ2-1; 7 nucleotides match TRBD1. V lost 5 bases, J lost 8 bases, and 6 bases stayed unmatched. Germline V gives CDR1 SGHTA, CDR2 FQGTGA. The CDR3 is 13 residues long. CDR3 amino acids: CASSATGDDEQFF. For the CDR3, the DNA is TGTGCCAGCAGCGCAACAGGGGACGATGAGCAGTTCTTC.

The chain recombines TRBV20-1 with TRBJ2-3; the D gene is possibly TRBD1 (6 bases). V lost 2 bases and J lost 4, with 13 bases in between. Germline CDR1 reads DFQATT; CDR2 reads SNEGSKA (reference sequence). CDR3 length: 14 amino acids. CDR3: CSARPYRASDTQYF. In nucleotides, the CDR3 is TGCAGTGCTAGACCCTACAGGGCTTCAGATACGCAGTATTTT.

This clonotype has just one count. This chain connects TRBV20-1 to TRBJ2-3; D unresolved. Germline CDR1 and CDR2: DFQATT and SNEGSKA (reference sequence). The CDR3 sequence is 14 residues long. Trimming pared 0 bases from V and 5 bases from J, leaving 12 bases between. Written as DNA, the CDR3 is TGCAGTGCTAGAGAGAGGTCGACCCAAGATACGCAGTATTTT. Its translation is CSARERSTQDTQYF.

This clonotype was detected a few times. The chain joins TRBV11-2 to TRBJ2-1, with 14 bases that match TRBD2. J gave up 9 bases and V 8 bases, and 6 bases lay outside the gene matches. Germline V gene sequence: CDR1 SGHAT, CDR2 FQNNGV. This CDR3 region has 14 residues. CDR3: CASLGLAGVGEQFF. The DNA for the CDR3 is TGTGCCAGCCTGGGACTAGCGGGAGTCGGTGAGCAGTTCTTC.

The J gene is TRBJ2-3, the V gene TRBV20-1, with D perhaps TRBD1 (6 bases). The germline gives CDR1 DFQATT, CDR2 SNEGSKA (reference sequence). With 0 bases removed from V and 4 bases from J, the gap between germline ends came to 14 bases. There are 15 residues in the CDR3. This CDR3 reads CSAREAAGVADTQYF. The CDR3, as DNA: TGCAGTGCTAGAGAAGCGGCAGGGGTCGCAGATACGCAGTATTTT.

V usage is TRBV5-1 and J usage is TRBJ2-7; 11 nucleotides match TRBD2. Germline CDR1 SGHRS, CDR2 YFSETQ. V lost 0 bases, J lost 2 bases, and 1 base stayed unmatched. The CDR3 totals 15 residues. The CDR3 is CASSLVSGRAYEQYF. CDR3 coding DNA: TGCGCCAGCAGCTTGGTTAGCGGGAGGGCCTACGAGCAGTACTTC.

This clonotype was picked up a small number of times. The rearrangement joins TRBV7-9 to TRBJ2-7, with 9 bases aligning to TRBD2. The V gene end was trimmed by 6 bases and the J gene end by 2 bases; junction bases not matched to a gene: 14. This CDR3 contains 17 residues. Germline CDR1 SEHNR, CDR2 FQNEAQ (reference sequence). CDR3 DNA sequence: TGTGCCAGCAGTGAAGGGCTAGCGGGATTCAGAGCCTACGAGCAGTACTTC. It translates to CASSEGLAGFRAYEQYF.

The V and J genes are TRBV10-3 and TRBJ2-7, with TRBD1 matching 9 bases. The CDR3 runs 12 residues. J lost 4 bases, V lost 10 bases, and 5 bases had no gene match. The germline gives CDR1 ENHRY, CDR2 SYGVKD. CDR3 DNA sequence: TGTGCCACCACAGGGGGCGGTTACGAGCAGTACTTC. Translating gives CATTGGGYEQYF.

The rearrangement links TRBV28 to TRBJ1-2; D remains unclear. The germline gives CDR1 MDHEN, CDR2 SYDVKM. This CDR3 region has 13 residues. The V end was cut by 1 base, the J end by 4 bases, with 7 bases between. CDR3: CASSLSAVYGYTF. The CDR3 DNA reads as TGTGCCAGCAGTTTATCGGCAGTCTATGGCTACACCTTC.

V usage is TRBV10-3 and J usage is TRBJ2-5; 8 bases match TRBD1. The CDR3 loop spans 15 amino acids. The J segment lost 1 base and the V segment lost 2 bases, leaving 3 bases of the junction unmatched. Germline assignment: CDR1 ENHRY and CDR2 SYGVKD. CDR3: CAISEGGQAQETQYF. DNA of the CDR3: TGTGCCATCAGTGAGGGGGGACAGGCCCAAGAGACCCAGTACTTC.

This clonotype was seen only once. The chain combines TRBV11-2 with TRBJ2-6, with TRBD1 matching over 9 bases. Germline CDR1 reads SGHAT; CDR2 reads FQNNGV. The V segment lost 5 bases and the J segment 0 bases; nucleotides outside the gene matches: 14. CDR3 length: 20 amino acids. The CDR3 is CASSVNRGRLFSSGANVLTF. CDR3 nucleotides: TGTGCCAGCAGCGTGAACAGGGGGCGCTTGTTCAGCTCTGGGGCCAACGTCCTGACTTTC. The variable domain in full, completed from reference TRBV11-2 and TRBJ2-6, reads EAGVAQSPRYKIIEKRQSVAFWCNPISGHATLYWYQQILGQGPKLLIQFQNNGVVDDSQLPKDRFSAERLKGVDSTLKIQPAKLEDSAVYLCASSVNRGRLFSSGANVLTFGAGSRLTVL.

This clonotype was detected a few times. The J gene is TRBJ2-7, the V gene TRBV20-1; weak D call: TRBD2 (6 bases). V was trimmed by 6 bases and J by 0 bases, leaving 9 bases between them. Germline CDR1 is DFQATT and CDR2 is SNEGSKA (reference sequence). This CDR3 contains 12 residues. As DNA, the CDR3 is TGCAGTGCGGGGGGAGACTCCTACGAGCAGTACTTC. Amino acid sequence: CSAGGDSYEQYF.

CDR3 DNA: TGCAGTGCTAGAGATGGGCGGGGGGAAGAGACCCAGTACTTC. This codes for CSARDGRGEETQYF. The J gene is TRBJ2-5, the V gene TRBV20-1, with 8 bases that match TRBD2. The CDR3 covers 14 residues. Germline V gives CDR1 DFQATT, CDR2 SNEGSKA (reference sequence). The junction had 3 bases not matched to a gene; V was cut back by 0 bases and J by 3 bases.

V gene TRBV25-1 combines with J gene TRBJ1-6, with D unclear. V lost 3 bases, J lost 14 bases, and 17 bases lay in between. Germline V CDR1 and CDR2: MGHDK, SYGVNS. This CDR3 comprises 14 residues. CDR3 in amino acids: CASSEPMGAQALHF. The DNA for the CDR3 is TGTGCCAGCAGTGAGCCAATGGGAGCCCAAGCCCTCCACTTT.

This chain joins TRBV5-1 and TRBJ1-1; D is unclear. The CDR3 extends over 13 amino acids. V dropped 1 base and J dropped 2 bases, with 6 bases sitting between them. Germline values: CDR1 SGHRS, CDR2 YFSETQ. The CDR3 nucleotides read TGCGCCAGCAGCTTGCAGGATAACACTGAAGCTTTCTTT. It encodes CASSLQDNTEAFF.

With regard to this clonotype: At one end, the junction sequence differs from germline, possibly due to a read error. The chain has TRBV4-2 and TRBJ2-3; 7 positions match TRBD2. Germline CDR1 LGHNA, CDR2 YNFKEQ. There are 14 residues in the CDR3. The CDR3 sequence: CAGSQDGTTGGEYF. In DNA form, the CDR3 reads TGTGCCGGCAGCCAAGATGGGACTACTGGCGGGGAGTATTTT.

The chain recombines TRBV6-8 with TRBJ1-2; TRBD1 aligns across 10 bases. Unmatched junction bases numbered 8, after V lost 4 bases and J lost 6 bases. This CDR3 region has 15 residues. Germline V lookup: CDR1 MNHGY, CDR2 SAAAGT. CDR3 in amino acids: CASSWERQGAHGYTF. CDR3 DNA sequence: TGTGCCAGCAGTTGGGAGCGACAGGGGGCGCATGGCTACACCTTC.

This clonotype was picked up a small number of times. This chain uses TRBV9 with TRBJ2-1; D is possibly TRBD1 or TRBD2 (5 bases each). Germline values: CDR1 SGDLS, CDR2 YYNGEE. CDR3 length: 13 residues. Trimming stripped 5 bases from V and 2 bases from J, with 8 bases between. CDR3 nucleotide sequence: TGTGCCAGCAGGGGGGAACCCTACAATGAGCAGTTCTTC. This encodes CASRGEPYNEQFF.

This chain links TRBV20-1 with TRBJ1-6; D call uncertain. The CDR3 has 17 residues. Germline CDR1 reads DFQATT; CDR2 reads SNEGSKA (reference sequence). V was trimmed by 4 bases and J by 0 bases, leaving 16 bases between them. DNA for the CDR3: TGCAGTGCTACGGGTAGAACCGTCCTCTCCTATAATTCACCCCTCCACTTT. It translates to CSATGRTVLSYNSPLHF.

This rearrangement joins TRBV29-1 to TRBJ2-6; D might be TRBD1 (6 bases). Germline-derived CDR1 and CDR2 are SQVTM and ANQGSEA. This CDR3 is 16 amino acids long. Between the trimmed V and J ends, which lost 2 bases and 0 bases, there was a span of 11 bases. CDR3 DNA: TGCAGCGTTGAATTGGGGGCTCACTCTGGGGCCAACGTCCTGACTTTC. Translation: CSVELGAHSGANVLTF.

V gene TRBV21-1 combines with J gene TRBJ2-7; whether TRBD2, the table's D call, matches the DNA was not checked. TRBV21-1 constitutes a pseudogene. The CDR3 totals 16 residues. The CDR3 DNA reads TGTGCCAGCAGCAACCGGGACTCCCCCTTTTCCTACGAGCAGTACTTC. Its translation is CASSNRDSPFSYEQYF.

This clonotype was detected a few times. The chain employs TRBV6-6 and TRBJ2-7; TRBD2 aligns across 7 bases. In germline, CDR1 is MNHNY, CDR2 SVGAGI (reference sequence). The CDR3 loop spans 11 amino acids. Losses at the gene ends were 7 bases for V and 9 bases for J; bases not matched to a gene: 6. For the CDR3, the DNA is TGTGCCAGCACGGCGGGAGAGGCGCAGTACTTC. Residues: CASTAGEAQYF.

This chain links TRBV4-3 with TRBJ2-1; no clear D gene. The CDR3 is made up of 13 amino acids. CDR1 LGHNA and CDR2 YSLEER come from the germline V gene. V lost 5 bases and J lost 8, with 13 bases in between. CDR3 DNA: TGCGCCAGCAGCTTCCGGGCCCGGGATGAGCAGTTCTTC. It yields the protein CASSFRARDEQFF.

This clonotype was picked up a small number of times. This chain joins TRBV12-3 or TRBV12-4 and TRBJ2-2; D gene unclear. This CDR3 spans 13 amino acids. Between the trimmed V and J ends, which lost 1 base and 5 bases, there was a span of 5 bases. The CDR3: CASSLVGTGELFF. For the CDR3, the DNA is TGTGCCAGCAGTTTAGTCGGGACCGGGGAGCTGTTTTTT.

At least ten counts were recorded for this clonotype. This chain uses TRBV7-2 with TRBJ2-3; D uncertain. The CDR3 loop spans 12 amino acids. The V gene lost 5 bases and the J gene lost 2 bases, with 5 bases spanning the gap. From germline, CDR1 is SGHTA and CDR2 FQGNSA. The CDR3 protein is CASSPYTDTQYF. As DNA, the CDR3 is TGTGCCAGCAGCCCTTACACAGATACGCAGTATTTT.

The V call is TRBV2, the J call TRBJ2-7, with TRBD2 matching 7 bases. V trimming: 2 bases; J trimming: 6 bases; junction bases outside the gene matches: 4. Germline CDR1 and CDR2: SNHLY and FYNNEI. The CDR3 loop spans 13 amino acids. CDR3 region: CASSELWGGEQYF. The DNA of the CDR3 is TGTGCCAGCAGTGAACTTTGGGGGGGCGAGCAGTACTTC. Full variable domain (rest looked up from reference TRBV2 and TRBJ2-7): EPEVTQTPSHQVTQMGQEVILRCVPISNHLYFYWYRQILGQKVEFLVSFYNNEISEKSEIFDDQFSVERPDGSNFTLKIRSTKLEDSAMYFCASSELWGGEQYFGPGTRLTVT.

The rearrangement uses TRBV4-2 and TRBJ2-1; TRBD2 aligns across 7 bases. Germline V lookup: CDR1 LGHNA, CDR2 YNFKEQ. The CDR3 loop spans 16 amino acids. The V and J ends lost 0 bases and 2 bases, in that order; junction bases with no gene match: 4. The CDR3 nucleotides read TGTGCCAGCAGCCAAGATCCAGCGGGGACCTACAATGAGCAGTTCTTC. It specifies CASSQDPAGTYNEQFF.

The chain joins TRBV5-1 to TRBJ1-2, with a weak D call TRBD1 (5 bases). The CDR3 contains 15 residues. The germline CDR1 and CDR2 sequences are SGHRS and YFSETQ. Deletions cut 1 base from V and 3 bases from J, with 13 bases between. CDR3 nucleotide sequence: TGCGCCAGCAGCTTGTCTCCAGGGCCGGACTATGGCTACACCTTC. It translates to CASSLSPGPDYGYTF.

The CDR3 spells CASSFWGLAGGRSYNEQFF. In nucleotides, the CDR3 is TGTGCCAGCAGTTTTTGGGGACTAGCGGGAGGGCGCTCCTACAATGAGCAGTTCTTC. The chain uses TRBV12-3 or TRBV12-4 and TRBJ2-1, with TRBD2 matching 16 bases. J lost 0 bases, V lost 3 bases, and 5 bases had no gene match. There are 19 residues in the CDR3.